This T cell receptor (beta chain) comes out of a study of blood T cells in healthy people across ages. Study-level points and caveats: A strong correlation was found between TCR beta diversity and the percentage of naive T cells.

Alongside a J-beta primer mix, a sample-barcoded 5' primer served in a second PCR lasting about 7 to 12 cycles. From the 5' RACE reads, TCRdb called clonotypes with MiXCR, one entry per CDR3 protein. The table shows under 1,100,000 distinct CDR3 sequences, with almost 25% occurring only once. This clonotype was observed a handful of times. What it binds is not known. There are 15 residues in the CDR3. Germline V CDR1 and CDR2: MGHRA, YSYEKL. The V end was cut by 0 bases, the J end by 6 bases, with 14 bases between. This sample also appeared in a second study, on T cells of mothers and their children. From that paper: The authors found no persistent microchimeric T cell clones.

The chain has TRBV4-1 and TRBJ1-1; D not certain. The sequenced sample consisted of blood. This sequence was found in a girl aged 2 to 9 in good health. The CDR3 nucleotides read TGCGCCAGCAGCCAAGATGGCGGAAGATGGGCTGAAGCTTTCTTT. Its protein is CASSQDGGRWAEAFF.